The sequence of this T cell receptor beta chain was determined in a study of blood T cell repertoires in COVID-19. Here immunoSEQ multiplex PCR was the method, and the copy in TCRdb shows in-frame clones only, minus some. This sample has roughly 40,000 clones, with around 76% found just once. Germline V lookup: CDR1 SGHAT, CDR2 FQNNGV. This CDR3 has 15 amino acids. The germline V and J ends were trimmed by 6 bases and 8 bases, with 17 bases remaining between them. Sequencing was done on a sample of peripheral blood. The J gene is TRBJ1-6, the V gene TRBV11-2, with D possibly TRBD1 on 6 matching bases. This TCR was recovered from a man between 65 and 85 years old with active or convalescent COVID-19. In DNA form, the CDR3 reads TGTGCCAGCAGAGGGCAGGGGCGTGATCATTCACCCCTCCACTTT. Amino acid sequence: CASRGQGRDHSPLHF.